This paragraph reports one TCR beta chain. Its antigen remains unidentified. No much larger clone exists at a distance of one base, and base qualities are not known. The sample's time point label, decoded: about 28 days (+/-7) after the second vaccine dose. AZD1222 recipients whose second dose came at about 4 weeks and those whose second dose came at about 12 weeks were combined into one group, since spike-specific TCR depth and breadth did not differ between the two schedules. Vaccinee samples came from UK trials COV001 and COV002, including a single-blind randomized controlled phase 2/3 trial of AZD1222 (ChAdOx1 nCoV-19) in healthy adults. For TCRbeta chain sequencing, PBMC samples from trial participants were taken at day 0 and at day 28 after the second dose. CDR1 and CDR2, looked up from the germline V gene (reference sequence), are SGHNT and YYREEE. The CDR3 numbers 16 residues from cysteine through phenylalanine. The DNA shown is the 48-base CDR3, in frame from base 1. Trimming takes 5 bases from V and 0 bases from J, and the germline ends sit 12 bases apart.

The data were obtained in a study of T cell responses to AZD1222 COVID-19 vaccine (dated by TCRdb to 2020 to 2023). Regarding the complete study: A total of approximately 250 trial participants underwent TCR sequencing, of whom 207 had received two doses of AZD1222 and about 25 had received two doses of the MenACWY control vaccine. Trial participants were enrolled into age subgroups of 18-55, 56-69 and 70-plus years, which contained about 150, 27 and 61 TCR-sequenced participants, respectively.

The CDR3 regions of human TCRbeta chains were analyzed by immunosequencing. Turning to the authors' computational methods: Repertoire TCRs were matched against a reference library of SARS-CoV-2-specific TCRs generated with the MIRA antigen-specificity platform. Breadth was defined as the fraction of unique TCRs that were SARS-CoV-2-associated, and depth was defined as the fraction of total T cells that were SARS-CoV-2-associated. Each spike-specific TCR was assigned to its reactive spike region and to a CD4 or CD8 class using the MIRA data. Log10-transformed breadth and depth values were compared by one-way ANOVA with Sidak's multiple comparisons tests. Here the immuneACCESS table is served through TCRdb, limited to in-frame sequences with V and J called. Missing clones are a known gap in these copies; in checked studies unresolved V genes cover under half, and the rest lacks a known reason. V and J calls and clone size are copied from that table; D and trimming were computed from the DNA. The sample contains 170,000 or so clones, around 90% of them found a single time. The top ten constitute roughly 12% of the sample.

The study at large found these results: Because no day 14 peak-response samples were available, the repertoires could be characterized only after the peak T cell response. Vaccine-associated CD4 TCRs spanned the whole spike protein, with dominant responses in regions 160-218 and 743-854. Conclusions about previously exposed vaccinees were limited because only 6 or 7 AZD1222 recipients were SARS-CoV-2 seropositive at baseline. Most participants were white British and females outnumbered males, and the authors suggested that clonal diversity may have been underestimated. Epitopes outside the regions mutated in the B.1.351 and B.1.1.7 variants were reportedly recognized by nearly half of the unique spike-specific TCRs. In the small 56-69-year group, the increase in depth fell short of significance, most likely because of low power. Spike-specific TCR breadth and depth rose significantly after two AZD1222 doses compared with day 0 and with MenACWY recipients.

Sequencing was performed on peripheral blood, taken 28 days after the second AZD1222 dose. The receptor comes from an adult who received the AZD1222 COVID-19 vaccine. The chain couples TRBV5-4 to TRBJ2-6, with the D gene not clear enough to name. The bases read TGTGCCAGCAGTCCTGACATGTACTCTGGGGCCAACGTCCTGACTTTC. The translation is CASSPDMYSGANVLTF.